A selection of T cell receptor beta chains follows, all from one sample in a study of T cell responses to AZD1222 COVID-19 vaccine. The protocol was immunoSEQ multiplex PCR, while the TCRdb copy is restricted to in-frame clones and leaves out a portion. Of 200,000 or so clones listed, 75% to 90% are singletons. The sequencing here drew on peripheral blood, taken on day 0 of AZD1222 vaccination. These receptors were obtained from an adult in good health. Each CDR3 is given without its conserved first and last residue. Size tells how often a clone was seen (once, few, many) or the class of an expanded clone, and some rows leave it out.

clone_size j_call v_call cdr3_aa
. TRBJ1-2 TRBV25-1 ASSGTEAPNYGYT
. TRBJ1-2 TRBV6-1 ASSEALTEFYGYT
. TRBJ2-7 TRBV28 AEGSPYEQY
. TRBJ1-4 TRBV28 ASTHGGAPTNEKLF
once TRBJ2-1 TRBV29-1 SVERQGVNEQF
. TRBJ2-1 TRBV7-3 ASSLNRNEQF
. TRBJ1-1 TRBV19 ASTGQGHTEAF
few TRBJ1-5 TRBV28 ASSLSNGNQPQH
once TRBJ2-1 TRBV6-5 ASRRSSGSDEQF
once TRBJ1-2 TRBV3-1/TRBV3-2 ASSQDRHMYGYT
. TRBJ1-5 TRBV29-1 SVQGGSNQPQH
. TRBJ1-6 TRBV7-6 ASSLQGIDSPLH
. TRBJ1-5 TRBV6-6 ASRGGEPQH
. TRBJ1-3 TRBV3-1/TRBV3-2 ASSQQSGNTIY
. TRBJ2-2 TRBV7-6 ASSPRQATNTGELF
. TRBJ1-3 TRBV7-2 ASSLEQGGSGNTIY
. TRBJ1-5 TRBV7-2 ASSLLMGSQPQH
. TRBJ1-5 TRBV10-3 AISEWQFDQPQH
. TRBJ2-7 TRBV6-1 ASSASTSGLHSYEQY
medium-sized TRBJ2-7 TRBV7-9 ASSPTAGGSNSYEQY
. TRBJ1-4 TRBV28 ASSLPGTANEKLF
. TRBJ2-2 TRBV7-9 ASSFPDGPVELF
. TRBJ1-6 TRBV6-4 ASSRDGENSPLH
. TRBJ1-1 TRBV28 ASSRDSYGTVNTEAF